What follows are 21 T cell receptor beta chains derived from one specimen sequenced in a study of monozygotic twins with inflammatory bowel disease. TCRdb re-called the 5' RACE reads and shows each CDR3 protein once, DNA omitted. The sample includes over 350,000 distinct CDR3 sequences. Sequencing was carried out using blood. The receptors here all came from a human donor with ulcerative colitis or Crohn's disease, or a healthy co-twin of an affected twin (not recorded which).

V usage is TRBV12-3 or TRBV12-4 and J usage is TRBJ2-1; TCRdb picks TRBD1, but there is no DNA to check that call. The CDR3 extends over 18 amino acids. The CDR3 region is CASSSGTRIYRTRNEQFF.

The V and J genes are TRBV11-2 and TRBJ2-3; the D gene TCRdb calls, TRBD1, cannot be checked with no DNA. The V gene's germline CDR1 is SGHAT and CDR2 FQNNGV. The CDR3 loop spans 19 amino acids. CDR3 loop: CASSLRFMTGQGYTDTQYF.

The chain combines TRBV20-1 with TRBJ2-7; TCRdb calls TRBD1, which cannot be checked without DNA. The CDR3 has 14 amino acids. CDR1 is DFQATT and CDR2 is SNEGSKA in the germline V gene (reference sequence). The CDR3 loop reads CSANSRTGNYEQYF.

The J gene is TRBJ2-5, the V gene TRBV2; with no DNA, the TCRdb D assignment of TRBD2 cannot be verified. CDR3 length: 12 amino acids. Germline-derived CDR1 and CDR2 are SNHLY and FYNNEI. The CDR3 region is CASTGGPETQYF.

The chain joins TRBV7-9 to TRBJ2-2. There are 15 residues in the CDR3. The germline CDR1 and CDR2 sequences are SEHNR and FQNEAQ (reference sequence). The CDR3 is CASSLPSDNTGELFF.

J is TRBJ1-3 and V is TRBV18. Germline values: CDR1 KGHSH, CDR2 LQKENI. This CDR3 region has 16 residues. The chain's CDR3 is CASSHSDTVTGNTIYF.

The chain couples TRBV4-1 to TRBJ1-4; checking the TCRdb D call of TRBD1 is not possible without DNA. Germline values: CDR1 MGHRA, CDR2 YSYEKL. The CDR3 runs to 20 residues. The CDR3 reads CASSQPHHLGGDRNNEKLFF.

V usage is TRBV20-1 and J usage is TRBJ1-2; TCRdb indicates TRBD1, and absent DNA this call remains unverified. CDR3 size: 15 residues. In germline, CDR1 is DFQATT, CDR2 SNEGSKA (reference sequence). The CDR3 loop is CSARDGGGRNYGYTF.

The chain uses TRBV15 and TRBJ2-6. The germline CDR1 and CDR2 sequences are LNHNV and YYDKDF (reference sequence). The CDR3 loop spans 14 amino acids. CDR3 residues: CATSLRSGANVLTF.

V and J are TRBV3-1 and TRBJ2-3; the TCRdb call, TRBD2, lacks DNA for checking. This CDR3 comprises 16 residues. CDR1 is LGHDT and CDR2 is YNNKEL in the germline V gene (reference sequence). CDR3 region: CASSQTGLAAADTQYF.

The chain carries TRBV12-3 or TRBV12-4 and TRBJ2-5; TCRdb's D gene call, TRBD1, goes unchecked for lack of DNA. The CDR3 totals 14 residues. The CDR3: CASSFGVPRETQYF.

The chain joins TRBV20-1 to TRBJ2-5; TCRdb reports TRBD2, a call that lacks DNA to check it against. The CDR3 has 17 residues. Per the germline V gene, CDR1 is DFQATT and CDR2 is SNEGSKA (reference sequence). The CDR3 sequence: CSARDHGDYTMGETQYF.

V usage is TRBV24-1 and J usage is TRBJ2-3. The CDR3 extends over 12 amino acids. Germline V gene lookup returns CDR1 KGHDR and CDR2 SFDVKD. CDR3 sequence: CATSGSTDTQYF.

The chain employs TRBV25-1 and TRBJ2-3; TCRdb indicates TRBD1, and absent DNA this call remains unverified. This CDR3 has 15 amino acids. The germline CDR1 and CDR2 sequences are MGHDK and SYGVNS. The CDR3 loop is CASSDPGTVTDTQYF. The full variable domain, its missing parts supplied by reference TRBV25-1 and TRBJ2-3, is EADIYQTPRYLVIGTGKKITLECSQTMGHDKMYWYQQDPGMELHLIHYSYGVNSTEKGDLSSESTVSRIRTEHFPLTLESARPSHTSQYLCASSDPGTVTDTQYFGPGTRLTVL.

The V call is TRBV12-3 or TRBV12-4, the J call TRBJ2-5. The CDR3 sequence is 13 residues long. CDR3 region: CASSFWQGETQYF.

The chain combines TRBV7-9 with TRBJ2-3; TCRdb proposes TRBD1, but this gene call is untestable without DNA. Germline V gene data show CDR1 as SEHNR and CDR2 as FQNEAQ (reference sequence). This CDR3 has 15 amino acids. The CDR3 loop reads CASTLRDRGIDTQYF.

This chain connects TRBV4-3 to TRBJ2-3; no DNA is available, so the TRBD2 call from TCRdb remains unchecked. The CDR3 is 16 amino acids. Per the germline V gene, CDR1 is LGHNA and CDR2 is YSLEER. The CDR3 loop reads CASSQEGSGSTDTQYF.

The J gene is TRBJ2-5, the V gene TRBV9. The CDR3 is made up of 19 amino acids. Germline V CDR1 and CDR2: SGDLS, YYNGEE. The CDR3 region is CASSPNLNDWSIVKETQYF.

This chain uses TRBV5-1 with TRBJ1-4; no DNA is available, so the TRBD1 call from TCRdb remains unchecked. CDR1 SGHRS and CDR2 YFSETQ come from the germline V gene. The CDR3 has 14 residues. The CDR3 sequence is CASSFGQGRVELFF. Filled out from reference TRBV5-1 and TRBJ1-4, the complete variable domain reads KAGVTQTPRYLIKTRGQQVTLSCSPISGHRSVSWYQQTPGQGLQFLFEYFSETQRNKGNFPGRFSGRQFSNSRSEMNVSTLELGDSALYLCASSFGQGRVELFFGSGTQLSVL.

The chain links TRBV7-2 to TRBJ1-5; TCRdb's D call of TRBD1 is untestable without DNA. Germline CDR1 and CDR2: SGHTA and FQGNSA. This CDR3 is built from 15 residues. This CDR3 is CASSSREGDGQPQHF.

The chain joins TRBV5-1 to TRBJ2-1; TCRdb gives TRBD2 as the D gene, but with no DNA this cannot be confirmed. Germline V CDR1 and CDR2: SGHRS, YFSETQ. The CDR3 spans 21 residues. CDR3 amino acids: CASSLSPGLSLTGRLYNEQFF.